This T cell receptor (beta chain) was sequenced for a study of a mutant IDH1 vaccine in newly diagnosed glioma (dated by TCRdb to the early 2020s). Background on the whole study: Across visits V03 through V10, patients got a total of eight vaccinations, given in weeks 1, 3, 5, 7, 11, 15, 19 and 23. Prior to enrollment, patients had been given standard therapy consisting of radiotherapy alone, temozolomide alone, or radiochemotherapy with temozolomide, with the combination given to most patients. For exploratory analyses, roughly 25 treated patients had longitudinal TCRB deep sequencing done wherever samples were available. Vaccination started 4-6 weeks after radiotherapy alone, or was given together with temozolomide cycles in the groups whose treatment included chemotherapy. Peripheral blood was drawn at six visits: V03 (baseline), V05, V07, V10, V12 and V13. Of the 32 patients who were treated, approximately 60% were male and roughly 38% were female, and the mean age was about 37 years. The paper as a whole reports these results and caveats: Pseudoprogression appeared unrelated to alterations in the top peripheral T cell clonotypes detected by TCRB sequencing. Immune responses induced by the vaccine were seen in around 94% of patients across multiple MHC alleles. PBMC samples for TCRB deep sequencing were selected based on availability. According to the authors, sample limitations meant that analyses of patient blood samples could not be reproduced.

This clone appeared once. What this receptor recognizes is not known. No base qualities exist here, and no much larger clone lies one base off it. The sample's time point label is to be understood as: week 23, last vaccination. Every vaccine dose consisted of 300 ug of a 20-mer mutant IDH1 peptide in Montanide, administered subcutaneously together with topical imiquimod. Donors had newly diagnosed WHO grade 3 or 4 IDH1-mutant astrocytomas with loss of nuclear ATRX. The samples were drawn from NOA16, a multicentre, single-arm, open-label phase I trial in Germany that tested a mutant IDH1 peptide vaccine in humans for the first time. Genomic DNA for TCRB sequencing was isolated from EDTA blood with the DNeasy Blood and Tissue Kit. Libraries were made using the immunoSEQ multiplex PCR assay. Rearranged TCR beta chain sequences were amplified with the hsTCRB Kit following the manufacturer's protocol. Sequencing of TCRB libraries was carried out on an Illumina MiSeq. Per the source publication's procedure: The kit vendor's proprietary platform handled demultiplexing, trimming and gene mapping. The immuneACCESS repertoire file appears here via TCRdb, limited to in-frame rearrangements. These files lack a portion of the clones; in checked studies, under half of the deficit traces to unresolved V genes, and the cause of the others is not known. V and J calls and clone size are given by that table; D and trimming were obtained from the DNA. This sample lists 25,000 to 30,000 clones; about four fifths were detected once. The ten largest clones add up to approximately 15% of the sample.

Taken from the germline V gene, the CDR1 and CDR2 loops are MGHRA and YSYEKL. At the junction V is shortened by 1 base and J by 4 bases, with 13 bases in between. The CDR3 numbers 15 residues from cysteine through phenylalanine. CDR3 DNA only is kept here, 45 bases in frame from base 1. The sequence links TRBV4-1 to TRBJ2-5; the D gene is possibly TRBD1, with 6 bases matching. The TCR was taken from a woman in her 30s with glioma. The sequences come from PBMCs, collected from a glioma patient whose treatment included an IDH1 peptide vaccine. At the DNA level, the sequence is TGCGCCAGCAGCCAAGCGGACAGCTTTTTAGAGACCCAGTACTTC. Translation gives CASSQADSFLETQYF.